This T cell receptor beta chain was identified during a study of blood T cell repertoires in COVID-19. For the study at large: Whether acute or convalescent, the COVID-19 samples came from the United States, Italy and Spain. T cells, B-cell-depleted T cells, or PBMCs provided the cDNA or gDNA that served as material.

Repertoires were generated with immunoSEQ multiplex PCR, while TCRdb's copy carries only in-frame clones and drops some. Of 90,000 to 130,000 clones in the sample, 75% to 80% were seen once. This clone came up a few times. V shed 5 bases and J 8 bases; nucleotides not matched to a gene: 6. CDR3 length: 14 residues. The germline CDR1 and CDR2 sequences are LGHDT and YNNKEL (reference sequence). This chain joins TRBV3-1 (or the pseudogene TRBV3-2) and TRBJ1-2; 12 bases map to TRBD1. Sequenced: peripheral blood. The clonotype originates from a woman older than 75 with active or convalescent COVID-19. CDR3 protein: CASSVLGQGAGYTF. The CDR3 DNA is TGTGCCAGCAGCGTTTTGGGACAGGGGGCCGGCTACACCTTC.